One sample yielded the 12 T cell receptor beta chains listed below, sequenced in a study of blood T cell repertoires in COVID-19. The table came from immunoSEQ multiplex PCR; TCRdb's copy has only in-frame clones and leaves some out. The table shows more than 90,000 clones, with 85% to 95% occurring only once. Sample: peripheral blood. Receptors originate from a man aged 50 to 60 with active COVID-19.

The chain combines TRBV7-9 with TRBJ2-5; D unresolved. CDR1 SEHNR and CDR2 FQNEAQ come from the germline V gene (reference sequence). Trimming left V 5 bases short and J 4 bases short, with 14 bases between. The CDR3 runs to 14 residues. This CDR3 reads CASSPALRAETQYF. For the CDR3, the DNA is TGTGCCAGCAGCCCCGCTTTGAGAGCAGAGACCCAGTACTTC. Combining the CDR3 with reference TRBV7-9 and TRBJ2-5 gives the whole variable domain DTGVSQNPRHKITKRGQNVTFRCDPISEHNRLYWYRQTLGQGPEFLTYFQNEAQLEKSRLLSDRFSAERPKGSFSTLEIQRTEQGDSAMYLCASSPALRAETQYFGPGTRLLVL.

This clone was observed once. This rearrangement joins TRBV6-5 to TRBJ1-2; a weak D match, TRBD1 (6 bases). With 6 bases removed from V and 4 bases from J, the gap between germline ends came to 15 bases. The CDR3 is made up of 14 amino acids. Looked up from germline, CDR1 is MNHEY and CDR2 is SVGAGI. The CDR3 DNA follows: TGTGCCAGCAGCCCGCCTGAAGGGGGCTATGGCTACACCTTC. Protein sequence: CASSPPEGGYGYTF.

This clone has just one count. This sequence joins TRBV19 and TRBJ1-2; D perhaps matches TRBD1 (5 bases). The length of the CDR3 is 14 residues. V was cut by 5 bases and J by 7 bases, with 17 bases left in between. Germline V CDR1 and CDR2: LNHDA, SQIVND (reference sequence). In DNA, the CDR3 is TGTGCCAGTAGTCCCAGTCCAGGGTCTCGTGGCTACACCTTC. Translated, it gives CASSPSPGSRGYTF.

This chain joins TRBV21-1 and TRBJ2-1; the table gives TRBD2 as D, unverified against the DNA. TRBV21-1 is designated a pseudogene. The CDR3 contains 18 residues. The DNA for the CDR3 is TGTGCCAGCAGCAAATGGGGGGACGGGAGGCGATCCTACAATGAGCAGTTCTTC. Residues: CASSKWGDGRRSYNEQFF.

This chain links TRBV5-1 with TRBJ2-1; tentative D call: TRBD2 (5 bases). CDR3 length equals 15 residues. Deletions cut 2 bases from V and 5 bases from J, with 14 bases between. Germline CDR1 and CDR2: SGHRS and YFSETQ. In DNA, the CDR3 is TGCGCCAGCAGCTTCGCGCCGGGATCTGACAATGAGCAGTTCTTC. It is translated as CASSFAPGSDNEQFF. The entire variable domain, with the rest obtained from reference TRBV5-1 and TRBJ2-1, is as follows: KAGVTQTPRYLIKTRGQQVTLSCSPISGHRSVSWYQQTPGQGLQFLFEYFSETQRNKGNFPGRFSGRQFSNSRSEMNVSTLELGDSALYLCASSFAPGSDNEQFFGPGTRLTVL.

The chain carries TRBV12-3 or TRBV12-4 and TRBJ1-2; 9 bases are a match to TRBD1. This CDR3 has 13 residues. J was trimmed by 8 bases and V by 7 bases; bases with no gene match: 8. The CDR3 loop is CASNPGQGRGYTF. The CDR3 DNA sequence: TGTGCCAGCAACCCGGGACAGGGTCGGGGCTACACCTTC.

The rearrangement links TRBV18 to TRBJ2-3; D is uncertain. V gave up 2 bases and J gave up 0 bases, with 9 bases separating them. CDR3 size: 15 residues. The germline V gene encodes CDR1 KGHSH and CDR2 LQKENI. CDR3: CASSPAATSTDTQYF. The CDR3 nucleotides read TGTGCCAGCTCACCAGCGGCAACTAGCACAGATACGCAGTATTTT.

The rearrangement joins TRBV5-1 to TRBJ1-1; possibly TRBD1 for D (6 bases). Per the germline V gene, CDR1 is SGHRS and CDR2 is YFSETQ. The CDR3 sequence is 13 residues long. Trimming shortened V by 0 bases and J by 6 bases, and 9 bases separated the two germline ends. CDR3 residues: CASSLVGGAEAFF. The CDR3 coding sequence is TGCGCCAGCAGCTTGGTTGGGGGCGCTGAAGCTTTCTTT.

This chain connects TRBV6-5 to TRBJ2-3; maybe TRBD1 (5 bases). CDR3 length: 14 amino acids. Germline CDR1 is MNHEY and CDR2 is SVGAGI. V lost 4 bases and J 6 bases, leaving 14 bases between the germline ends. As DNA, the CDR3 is TGTGCCAGCAGTTCGGCATCAGGGTCTGATACGCAGTATTTT. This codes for CASSSASGSDTQYF.

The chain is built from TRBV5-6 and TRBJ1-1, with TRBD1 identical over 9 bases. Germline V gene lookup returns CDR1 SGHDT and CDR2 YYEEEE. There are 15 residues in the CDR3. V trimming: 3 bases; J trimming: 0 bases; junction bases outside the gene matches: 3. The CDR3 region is CASSYGTGMNTEAFF. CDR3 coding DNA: TGTGCCAGCAGCTATGGGACAGGGATGAACACTGAAGCTTTCTTT.

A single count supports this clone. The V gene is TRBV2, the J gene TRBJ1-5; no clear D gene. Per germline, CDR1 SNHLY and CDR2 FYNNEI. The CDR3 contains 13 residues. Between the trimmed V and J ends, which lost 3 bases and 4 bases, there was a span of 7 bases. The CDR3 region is CASSDGRNQPQHF. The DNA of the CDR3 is TGTGCCAGCAGTGACGGGAGGAATCAGCCCCAGCATTTT.

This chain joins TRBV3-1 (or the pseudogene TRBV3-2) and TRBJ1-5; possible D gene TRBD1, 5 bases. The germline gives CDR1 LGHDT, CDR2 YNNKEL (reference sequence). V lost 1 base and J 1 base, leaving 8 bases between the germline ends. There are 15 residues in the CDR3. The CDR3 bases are TGTGCCAGCAGCCAAGGGACATCAAGCAATCAGCCCCAGCATTTT. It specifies CASSQGTSSNQPQHF.